This T cell receptor (beta chain) originates from a study of blood T cells in healthy people across ages. Study outcomes and limitations: Correlation between TCR beta diversity and naive T cell percentage was strong.

PCR was performed a second time for about 7 to 12 cycles using a sample-barcoded 5' primer and a J-beta primer mix. TCRdb recomputed calls from the 5' RACE reads with MiXCR, one row per CDR3 protein. The sample lists about 1.8 million distinct CDR3 sequences; roughly 50% were seen once. The study drew donors from healthy Caucasian individuals in Russia aged roughly 6 to 95. Every donor contributed 7.5 to 10 milliliters of peripheral blood by blood draw. Isolation yielded PBMCs, at least 7 million per sample, in every case. CDR3 length: 15 residues. V dropped 6 bases and J dropped 0 bases, with 16 bases sitting between them. The germline CDR1 and CDR2 sequences are DFQATT and SNEGSKA (reference sequence). This clonotype was seen more than once but under ten times. Its antigen is as yet unknown.

This TCR derives from a woman in her 40s in good health. The J gene is TRBJ2-3, the V gene TRBV20-1; D possibly matches TRBD1 or TRBD2 (6 bases each). Sample: blood. The CDR3: CSATFSGASTDTQYF. Written as DNA, the CDR3 is TGCAGTGCGACCTTTTCGGGGGCTAGCACAGATACGCAGTATTTT.